Listed below are T cell receptor beta chains from one sample, sequenced in a study of molecular identifiers for immune sequencing clone quantification. A single record per CDR3 protein comes from TCRdb applying MiXCR to the PCR reads. The repertoire holds hundreds of thousands of distinct CDR3 sequences, with 25% as singletons. The sequencing input was naive CD8+ T cells from blood, with Jurkat cell RNA spiked in. Every receptor here comes from a human donor in good health. Some libraries in this study had Jurkat cell RNA spiked in. Each CDR3 is given with its conserved first and last residue. The D gene is left open where the match is weak. Clone size is shown for a subset of rows, as once, few, many or a class of expanded clone.

D | size | J | V | DNA | CDR3
- | few | TRBJ2-5 | TRBV7-9 | TGTGCCAGCAGCTTACCCGAGGAGACCCAGTACTTC | CASSLPEETQYF
- | - | TRBJ2-7 | TRBV20-1 | TGCAGTGCTAGAGCGACCCTCTCCTACGAGCAGTACTTC | CSARATLSYEQYF
TRBD2 | - | TRBJ2-1 | TRBV5-1 | TGCGCCAGCAGCCCATTAGCGGGAGTGTACAATGAGCAGTTCTTC | CASSPLAGVYNEQFF
- | few | TRBJ2-1 | TRBV11-2 | TGTGCCAGCAGCTTAAGTTTGGGCAGTGACAATGAGCAGTTCTTC | CASSLSLGSDNEQFF
- | many | TRBJ1-1 | TRBV7-9 | TGTGCCAGCAGCCCTTCGAGAGGGCAGGGCACTGAAGCTTTCTTT | CASSPSRGQGTEAFF
- | many | TRBJ2-3 | TRBV24-1 | TGTGCCACCAGTGACCCCCGGCTCGACAGAGGGGACACAGATACGCAGTATTTT | CATSDPRLDRGDTDTQYF
- | many | TRBJ1-1 | TRBV14 | TGTGCCAGCAGCCAAGTTACCACTGAAGCTTTCTTT | CASSQVTTEAFF
TRBD2 | - | TRBJ2-5 | TRBV5-6 | TGTGCCAGCAGTGGAGTAGCTAGCGGTCAAGAGACCCAGTACTTC | CASSGVASGQETQYF
- | many | TRBJ1-1 | TRBV5-6 | TGTGCCAGCAGCTTGTCGCGTAATGAAGCTTTCTTT | CASSLSRNEAFF
- | many | TRBJ2-1 | TRBV5-6 | TGTGCCAGCAGCTTGTGGGGAAGCTTTCCCCAGGAGCAGTTCTTC | CASSLWGSFPQEQFF
- | few | TRBJ1-5 | TRBV6-2/TRBV6-3 | TGTGCCAGTGCCCTGGGGACGGGCCTCAATCAGCCCCAGCATTTT | CASALGTGLNQPQHF
TRBD2 | few | TRBJ2-7 | TRBV4-1 | TGCGCCAGCAGCCAAGGGGGGGGGTCCGGCTACGAGCAGTACTTC | CASSQGGGSGYEQYF
TRBD1 | - | TRBJ2-2 | TRBV7-3 | TGTGCCAGCAGCTTAACCGCAGGGGGTAGTACCGGGGAGCTGTTTTTT | CASSLTAGGSTGELFF
- | - | TRBJ1-1 | TRBV20-1 | TGCAGTGCTAGAGCGGGACTACGGAGCACTGAAGCTTTCTTT | CSARAGLRSTEAFF
TRBD1 | few | TRBJ2-7 | TRBV7-6 | TGTGCCAGCAGCTTACAGACAGGGGAAGGAACCTACGAGCAGTACTTC | CASSLQTGEGTYEQYF
- | few | TRBJ1-5 | TRBV28 | TGTGCCAGCAGTCAGCTAGGGCTCAAGGGCAATCAGCCCCAGCATTTT | CASSQLGLKGNQPQHF
TRBD2 | many | TRBJ2-3 | TRBV6-1 | TGTGCCAGCAGTGGTCCCGGGACTAGATCTCCGCCAGATACGCAGTATTTT | CASSGPGTRSPPDTQYF
TRBD1 | few | TRBJ1-2 | TRBV5-6 | TGTGCCAGCAGCTTACGCCGTGACAGGGCAAATGGCCACACCTTC | CASSLRRDRANGHTF
TRBD1 | many | TRBJ1-6 | TRBV4-1 | TGCGCCAGCAGCCAGGGACAGGGTACCTGGTCACCCCTCCACTTT | CASSQGQGTWSPLHF
TRBD2 | - | TRBJ2-7 | TRBV12-3/TRBV12-4 | TGTGCCAGCAGTAATAGCGGGAGCGACGAGCAGTACTTC | CASSNSGSDEQYF
- | - | TRBJ1-2 | TRBV2 | TGTGCCAGCAGAGGCACGGGGGCGATGAGTCCATGTTCGAGAGAAGGCTACACCTTC | CASRGTGAMSPCSREGYTF
TRBD1 | many | TRBJ2-3 | TRBV7-9 | TGTGCCAGCAGAGCACCCGGGACAGGGTTCGCAGATACGCAGTATTTT | CASRAPGTGFADTQYF
- | few | TRBJ1-5 | TRBV6-2/TRBV6-3 | TGTGCCAGCAGTTACTCTGGATCTACTCCGAATCAGCCCCAGCATTTT | CASSYSGSTPNQPQHF
TRBD1 | few | TRBJ1-2 | TRBV9 | TGTGCCAGCAGCACAGACAGGGTTTTAAACTATGGCTACACCTTC | CASSTDRVLNYGYTF
TRBD2 | many | TRBJ2-7 | TRBV29-1 | TGCAGCGTTCGTGAAAGGACTAGCGGGAGTCCGTACTTC | CSVRERTSGSPYF
- | many | TRBJ1-6 | TRBV14 | TGTGCCAGCAGCCAGTCCGACAGCTCCTATAATTCACCCCTCCACTTT | CASSQSDSSYNSPLHF
- | - | TRBJ1-5 | TRBV27 | TGTGCCAGCAGTTCCCTGGGGCAGTCCAAGCCCCAGCATTTT | CASSSLGQSKPQHF
- | - | TRBJ2-7 | TRBV5-5 | TGTGCCAGCAGCTTTAAAAAAGGGGCAGGGGCTACCTACGAGCAGTACTTC | CASSFKKGAGATYEQYF
- | - | TRBJ2-7 | TRBV6-5 | TGTGCCAGCAGCCACGCTGCGGGCTACGAGCAGTACTTC | CASSHAAGYEQYF
- | few | TRBJ2-2 | TRBV9 | TGTGCCAGCAGCGTAGGAGGAGGTGCCGGGGAGCTGTTTTTT | CASSVGGGAGELFF
TRBD1 | few | TRBJ2-7 | TRBV4-1 | TGCGCCAGCAGCCGGTTGGGGACAGGACGATACGAGCAGTACTTC | CASSRLGTGRYEQYF
TRBD2 | many | TRBJ2-7 | TRBV7-7 | TGTGCCAGCAGCATACTAGCGGGGGCTGCCGAGCAGTACTTC | CASSILAGAAEQYF
TRBD2 | - | TRBJ2-5 | TRBV9 | TGTGCCAGCAGCCCGACCGGGGCTTTAGCGGGGGGACAAGAGACCCAGTACTTC | CASSPTGALAGGQETQYF
TRBD2 | few | TRBJ2-3 | TRBV25-1 | TGTGCCAGCAGTGACTTAGCGGGAGGGTGGCCAGATACGCAGTATTTT | CASSDLAGGWPDTQYF
TRBD1 | few | TRBJ1-2 | TRBV20-1 | TGCAGTGCTACGAATGCGGGACAGGGGGCCCTCAACTATGGCTACACCTTC | CSATNAGQGALNYGYTF
- | many | TRBJ1-1 | TRBV7-9 | TGTGCCAGCAGCTTAGGGATGAATGAAGCTTTCTTT | CASSLGMNEAFF
TRBD1 | - | TRBJ2-1 | TRBV7-9 | TGTGCCAGCAGCTTAGAGGGACAGGTCGATGAGCAGTTCTTC | CASSLEGQVDEQFF
TRBD1 | many | TRBJ2-6 | TRBV29-1 | TGCAGCGCCACCGGGACAGGGGTCTCTGGGGCCAACGTCCTGACTTTC | CSATGTGVSGANVLTF
TRBD1 | few | TRBJ1-1 | TRBV20-1 | TGCAGTGCTGAATCAGGGGGCGGGGACACTGAAGCTTTCTTT | CSAESGGGDTEAFF
- | many | TRBJ1-4 | TRBV7-9 | TGTGCCAGCAGATGGGGCCGGGGCCCCCGCGTCGAGAATAATGAAAAACTGTTTTTT | CASRWGRGPRVENNEKLFF
- | many | TRBJ2-7 | TRBV7-9 | TGTGCCAGCACCCCGTTGGACTACTCCTACGAGCAGTACTTC | CASTPLDYSYEQYF
- | - | TRBJ2-7 | TRBV27 | TGTGCCAGCAGTGGGACCTCGATCTCCTACGAGCAGTACTTC | CASSGTSISYEQYF
- | many | TRBJ2-7 | TRBV6-6 | TGTGCCAGCAGTTATATGTCTAGTAGGTACGAGCAGTACTTC | CASSYMSSRYEQYF
TRBD2 | many | TRBJ2-3 | TRBV5-1 | TGCGCCAGCAGCTTGGTTAGCGGGGGAAGCACAGATACGCAGTATTTT | CASSLVSGGSTDTQYF
TRBD1 | few | TRBJ2-3 | TRBV7-9 | TGTGCCAGCAGCCCACAGCCGGGACAGGGGTTCGCAGATACGCAGTATTTT | CASSPQPGQGFADTQYF
- | many | TRBJ1-3 | TRBV14 | TGTGCCAGCAGCCAAGGTTTTGGTACTGGAAACACCATATATTTT | CASSQGFGTGNTIYF
- | many | TRBJ2-5 | TRBV5-4 | TGTGCCAGCAGCTTGCAGGGCACCCTTTTGGAGACCCAGTACTTC | CASSLQGTLLETQYF
- | - | TRBJ2-5 | TRBV5-3 | TGTGCCAGCAGCTTGGCCGGGGCTAGCGATGGGGAGACCCAGTACTTC | CASSLAGASDGETQYF
- | few | TRBJ1-5 | TRBV29-1 | TGCAGCGTGAGTGGTGGGGCAGGGGATCAGCCCCAGCATTTT | CSVSGGAGDQPQHF
TRBD2 | - | TRBJ2-7 | TRBV11-2 | TGTGCCAGCAGCTTAGGTTCTCAACAACTAGCGGGGGATCGGTACGAGCAGTACTTC | CASSLGSQQLAGDRYEQYF
TRBD2 | - | TRBJ2-5 | TRBV3-1 | TGTGCCAGCAGCCAACCACTAGCGGGCCCTCTTGGGACCCAGTACTTC | CASSQPLAGPLGTQYF
- | - | TRBJ2-7 | TRBV7-9 | TGTGCCAGCTGCTTAGGGGCGGATTACGAGCAGTACTTC | CASCLGADYEQYF
- | many | TRBJ2-1 | TRBV7-2 | TGTGCCAGCAGCTTAGTTTTAGCTACAAGCTCCTACAATGAGCAGTTCTTC | CASSLVLATSSYNEQFF
- | many | TRBJ2-7 | TRBV25-1 | TGTGCCAGCAGTGAATTGGCACACCCCTACGAGCAGTACTTC | CASSELAHPYEQYF
TRBD2 | many | TRBJ2-7 | TRBV27 | TGTGCCAGCAGTTTACGGGGGGACTACTACGAGCAGTACTTC | CASSLRGDYYEQYF
TRBD2 | few | TRBJ2-7 | TRBV20-1 | TGCAGTGCTAGAGACACGTTGAGCGGGGTCTCCTACGAGCAGTACTTC | CSARDTLSGVSYEQYF
- | - | TRBJ1-5 | TRBV19 | TGTGCCAGTAGTATAGAGAGTGACCAGCATTTT | CASSIESDQHF